The rows below give T cell receptor beta chains drawn from one sample of a study of vaccination and CD4 T cells after COVID-19. TCRdb reprocessed the PCR reads via MiXCR and lists one record per CDR3 protein. This sample has around 20,000 distinct CDR3 sequences, with roughly 56% found just once. Sequenced material: CD4+ T cells from blood, taken before SARS-CoV-2 vaccination. Receptors originate from a human donor who had recovered from COVID-19. The CDR3 runs from the conserved cysteine through the conserved F or W. D genes are given only for firm matches. Some rows mark clone size as missing; the rest say once, few, many or name a class of expanded clone.

TRBV27	16	few	TRBD1	TRBJ1-5	TGTGCCAGCAGTCCGACCGGGACAGGGCTTAATCAGCCCCAGCATTTT	CASSPTGTGLNQPQHF
TRBV5-1	14	.	.	TRBJ2-5	TGCGCCAGCAGCTTGTTTACAGACCAAGAGACCCAGTACTTC	CASSLFTDQETQYF
TRBV10-1	14	few	TRBD2	TRBJ2-4	TGCGCCAGCAGTGACGGCGGGAGGGAAAACATTCAGTACTTC	CASSDGGRENIQYF
TRBV4-1	14	.	.	TRBJ2-2	TGCGCCAGCAGCCAGGCAGGGTGGGCCGGGGAGCTGTTTTTT	CASSQAGWAGELFF
TRBV10-3	13	.	TRBD1	TRBJ1-2	TGTGCCATCAGTGAGGCACAGGGGGGAGGCTACACCTTC	CAISEAQGGGYTF
TRBV20-1	15	.	TRBD2	TRBJ2-3	TGCAGTGCTGCCCCATCTGCGGGAGGTACTTCTACGCAGTATTTT	CSAAPSAGGTSTQYF
TRBV15	16	few	.	TRBJ1-4	TGTGCCACCAGCAGAGCGAATGGACGCAGGGGTGAAAAACTGTTTTTT	CATSRANGRRGEKLFF
TRBV27	16	few	TRBD1	TRBJ1-6	TGTGCCAGCAGTCTGTGGGGGACAGCACTTAATTCACCCCTCCACTTT	CASSLWGTALNSPLHF
TRBV20-1	15	once	TRBD1	TRBJ2-2	TGCAGTGCAACCGGGACAGGGCATAACACCGGGGAGCTGTTTTTT	CSATGTGHNTGELFF
TRBV27	12	.	.	TRBJ2-6	TGTGCCAGCAGAGCTGGAGCCAACGTCCTGACTTTC	CASRAGANVLTF
TRBV28	15	.	TRBD2	TRBJ2-7	TGTGCCAGCAGTTCGCCAGCGGGAGGCGACTACGAGCAGTACTTC	CASSSPAGGDYEQYF
TRBV2	16	.	.	TRBJ2-3	TGTGCCAGCGGACGAGCCGGGACGATCAGCACAGATACGCAGTATTTT	CASGRAGTISTDTQYF
TRBV20-1	13	.	TRBD2	TRBJ2-1	TGCAGTGCGGAGAAGGGACTAGCGGGAGCGCAGTTCTTC	CSAEKGLAGAQFF
TRBV20-1	14	.	.	TRBJ2-3	TGCAGTGCCCCCGATCCCGGGGGCGCAGATACGCAGTATTTT	CSAPDPGGADTQYF
TRBV11-3	13	.	.	TRBJ2-3	TGTGCCAGCAGTCGGACAGCGACAGATACGCAGTATTTT	CASSRTATDTQYF
TRBV27	14	.	TRBD1	TRBJ1-2	TGTGCCAGCACCCGACCAGGGACAGGGTATGGCTACACCTTC	CASTRPGTGYGYTF
TRBV28	12	.	TRBD1	TRBJ2-7	TGTGCCAGCACCGACAGGGTGGGGGAGCAGTACTTC	CASTDRVGEQYF
TRBV20-1	16	.	.	TRBJ2-7	TGCAGTGCTAGAGAGTCACAGCGGCCACTTAACTACGAGCAGTACTTC	CSARESQRPLNYEQYF
TRBV20-1	16	few	TRBD2	TRBJ2-2	TGCAGTGTTCTCGCAGCGGGAGGTGCGGGCGGCGGGGAGCTGTTTTTT	CSVLAAGGAGGGELFF
TRBV5-1	14	.	TRBD2	TRBJ2-5	TGCGCCAGCACCCAGGGGACTAGGTGGGAGACCCAGTACTTC	CASTQGTRWETQYF
TRBV20-1	13	.	.	TRBJ2-3	TGCAGTGCTAGAGATCGTGGCAAAGATACGCAGTATTTT	CSARDRGKDTQYF
TRBV4-3	18	.	TRBD1	TRBJ1-5	TGCGCCAGCAGCCATTACTTGCCTGGGACAGGGGTGGATCAGCCCCAGCATTTT	CASSHYLPGTGVDQPQHF
TRBV20-1	12	.	.	TRBJ2-7	TGCAGTGCTAGAGATGGGCAGTACGAGCAGTACTTC	CSARDGQYEQYF
TRBV28	14	.	.	TRBJ2-7	TGTGCCAGCAGTACAACCCCCAGGGTCAGCGAGCAGTACTTC	CASSTTPRVSEQYF
TRBV7-2	14	.	TRBD1	TRBJ2-5	TGTGCCAGCAGCAAGGGACAGGCCCAAGAGACCCAGTACTTC	CASSKGQAQETQYF
TRBV2	18	.	TRBD1	TRBJ2-5	TGTGCCAGCAGCGTACAGGGGTTACTCGGGTTAGGCCAAGAGACCCAGTACTTC	CASSVQGLLGLGQETQYF
TRBV12-3/TRBV12-4	15	few	.	TRBJ1-5	TGTGCCAGCAGTTTTGCGGGGCTAAGCAATCAGCCCCAGCATTTT	CASSFAGLSNQPQHF
TRBV20-1	13	few	TRBD2	TRBJ2-5	TGCAGTGCTATAGCGGGAGCGGAGGAGACCCAGTACTTC	CSAIAGAEETQYF
TRBV7-3	15	.	.	TRBJ2-5	TGTGCCAGCAGCTTGACGCAGGGCCACCAAGAGACCCAGTACTTC	CASSLTQGHQETQYF
TRBV7-3	15	.	TRBD2	TRBJ2-1	TGTGCCAGCAGCGAGGGACTAGCGGGAGTTTATGAGCAGTTCTTC	CASSEGLAGVYEQFF
TRBV10-3	12	.	TRBD1	TRBJ1-5	TGTGCCATCGGACAGGGGGATCAGCCCCAGCATTTT	CAIGQGDQPQHF